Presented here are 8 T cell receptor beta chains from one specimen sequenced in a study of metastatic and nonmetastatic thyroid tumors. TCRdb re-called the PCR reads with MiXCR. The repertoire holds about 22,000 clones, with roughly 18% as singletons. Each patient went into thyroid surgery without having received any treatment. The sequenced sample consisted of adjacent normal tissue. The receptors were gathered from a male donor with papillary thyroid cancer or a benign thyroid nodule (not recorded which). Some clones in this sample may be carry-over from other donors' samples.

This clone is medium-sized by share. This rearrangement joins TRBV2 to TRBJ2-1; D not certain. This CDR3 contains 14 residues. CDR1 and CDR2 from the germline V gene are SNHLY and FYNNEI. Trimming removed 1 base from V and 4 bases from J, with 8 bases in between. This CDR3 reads CASSEELIYNEQFF. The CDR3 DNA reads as TGTGCCAGCAGTGAAGAACTGATTTACAATGAGCAGTTCTTC.

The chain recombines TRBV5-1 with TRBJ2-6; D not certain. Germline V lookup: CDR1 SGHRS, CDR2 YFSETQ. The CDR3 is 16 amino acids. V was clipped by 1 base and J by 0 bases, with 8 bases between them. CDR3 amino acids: CASSLRTSSGANVLTF. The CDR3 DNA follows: TGCGCCAGCAGCTTGAGAACCTCCTCTGGGGCCAACGTCCTGACTTTC.

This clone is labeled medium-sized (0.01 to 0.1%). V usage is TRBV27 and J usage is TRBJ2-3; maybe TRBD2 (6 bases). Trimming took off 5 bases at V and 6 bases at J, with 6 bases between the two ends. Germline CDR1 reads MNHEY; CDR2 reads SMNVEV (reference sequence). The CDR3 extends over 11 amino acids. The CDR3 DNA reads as TGTGCCAGCAGTCGGGGGGATACGCAGTATTTT. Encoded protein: CASSRGDTQYF.

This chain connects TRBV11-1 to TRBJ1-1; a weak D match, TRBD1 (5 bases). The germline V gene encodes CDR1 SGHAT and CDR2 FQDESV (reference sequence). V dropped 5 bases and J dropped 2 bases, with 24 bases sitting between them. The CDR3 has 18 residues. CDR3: CASSPQAGLPRSNTEAFF. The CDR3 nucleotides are TGTGCCAGCAGCCCCCAGGCAGGGCTGCCCCGTAGTAACACTGAAGCTTTCTTT. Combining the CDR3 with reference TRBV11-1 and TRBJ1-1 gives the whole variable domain EAEVAQSPRYKITEKSQAVAFWCDPISGHATLYWYRQILGQGPELLVQFQDESVVDDSQLPKDRFSAERLKGVDSTLKIQPAELGDSAMYLCASSPQAGLPRSNTEAFFGQGTRLTVV.

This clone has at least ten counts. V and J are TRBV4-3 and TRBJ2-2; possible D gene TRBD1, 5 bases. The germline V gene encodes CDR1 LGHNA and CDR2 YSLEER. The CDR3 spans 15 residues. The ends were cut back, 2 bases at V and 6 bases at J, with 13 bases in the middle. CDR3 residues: CASSQQGLAAGELFF. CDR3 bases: TGCGCCAGCAGCCAACAGGGTTTGGCGGCCGGGGAGCTGTTTTTT.

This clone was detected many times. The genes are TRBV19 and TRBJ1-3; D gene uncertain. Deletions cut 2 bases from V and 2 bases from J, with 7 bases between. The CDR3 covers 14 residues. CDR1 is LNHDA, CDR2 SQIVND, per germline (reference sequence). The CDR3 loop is CASSIPGPGNTIYF. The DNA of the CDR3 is TGTGCCAGTAGTATACCGGGCCCTGGAAACACCATATATTTT.

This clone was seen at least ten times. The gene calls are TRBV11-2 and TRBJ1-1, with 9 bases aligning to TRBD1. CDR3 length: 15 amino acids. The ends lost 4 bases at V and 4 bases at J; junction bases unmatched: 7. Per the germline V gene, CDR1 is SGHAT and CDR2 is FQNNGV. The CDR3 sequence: CASSSGGQGITEAFF. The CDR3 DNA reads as TGTGCCAGCAGCTCGGGGGGACAGGGAATCACTGAAGCTTTCTTT.

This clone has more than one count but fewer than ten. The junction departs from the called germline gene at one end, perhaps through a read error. The CDR3 loop is CAISLMGGPGNTIYF. The CDR3 DNA reads TGTGCCATCAGTTTGATGGGGGGCCCTGGAAACACCATATATTTT. The chain links TRBV27 to TRBJ1-3, with D perhaps matching TRBD1 (6 bases). The CDR3 spans 15 residues. CDR1 is MNHEY and CDR2 is SMNVEV in the germline V gene (reference sequence).